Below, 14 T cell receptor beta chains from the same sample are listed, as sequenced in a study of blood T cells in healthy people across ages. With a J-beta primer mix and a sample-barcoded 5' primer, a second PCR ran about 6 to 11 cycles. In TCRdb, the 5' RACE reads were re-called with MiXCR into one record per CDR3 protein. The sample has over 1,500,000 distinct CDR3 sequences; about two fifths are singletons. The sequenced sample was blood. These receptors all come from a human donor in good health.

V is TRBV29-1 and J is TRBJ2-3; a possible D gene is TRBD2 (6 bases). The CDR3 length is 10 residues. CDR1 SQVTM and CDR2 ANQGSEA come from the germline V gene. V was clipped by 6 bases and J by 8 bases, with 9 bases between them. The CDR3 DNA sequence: TGCAGCGTGGGACTGCCTACGCAGTATTTT. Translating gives CSVGLPTQYF.

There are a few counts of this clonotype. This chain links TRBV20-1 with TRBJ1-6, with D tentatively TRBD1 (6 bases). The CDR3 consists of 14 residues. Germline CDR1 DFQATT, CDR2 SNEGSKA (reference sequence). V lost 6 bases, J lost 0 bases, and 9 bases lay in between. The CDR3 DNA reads TGCAGTGCCCAAGGGGGCTCCTATAATTCACCCCTCCACTTT. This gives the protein CSAQGGSYNSPLHF.

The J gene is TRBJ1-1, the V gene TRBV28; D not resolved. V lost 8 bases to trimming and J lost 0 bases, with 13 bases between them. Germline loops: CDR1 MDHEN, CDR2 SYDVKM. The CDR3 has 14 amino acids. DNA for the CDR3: TGTGCCAGCCGTCCTGGGGTGATGAACACTGAAGCTTTCTTT. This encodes CASRPGVMNTEAFF.

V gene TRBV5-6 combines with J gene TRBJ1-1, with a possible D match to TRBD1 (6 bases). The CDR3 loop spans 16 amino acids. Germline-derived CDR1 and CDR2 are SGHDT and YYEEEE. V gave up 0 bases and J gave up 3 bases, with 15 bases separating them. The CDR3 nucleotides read TGTGCCAGCAGCTTGGCCTCGGGGCAGGGGTACACTGAAGCTTTCTTT. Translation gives CASSLASGQGYTEAFF.

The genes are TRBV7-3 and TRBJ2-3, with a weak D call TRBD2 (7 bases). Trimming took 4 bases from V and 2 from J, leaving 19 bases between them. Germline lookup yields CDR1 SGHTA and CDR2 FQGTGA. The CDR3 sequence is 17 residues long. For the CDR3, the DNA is TGTGCCAGCAGCTCGACGGGGGGCCGGACCGACACAGATACGCAGTATTTT. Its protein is CASSSTGGRTDTDTQYF.

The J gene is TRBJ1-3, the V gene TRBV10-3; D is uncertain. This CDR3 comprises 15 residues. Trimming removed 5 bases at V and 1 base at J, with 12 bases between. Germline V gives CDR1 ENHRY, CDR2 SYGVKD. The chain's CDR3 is CAISRMDSSGNTIYF. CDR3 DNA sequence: TGTGCCATCAGTCGAATGGACTCTTCTGGAAACACCATATATTTT.

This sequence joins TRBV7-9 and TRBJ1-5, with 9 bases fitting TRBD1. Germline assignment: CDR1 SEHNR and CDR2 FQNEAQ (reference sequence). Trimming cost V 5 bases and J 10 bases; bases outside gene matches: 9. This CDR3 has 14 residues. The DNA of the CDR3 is TGTGCCAGCAGCCAGGGGACAGGGTATGAACCCCAGCATTTT. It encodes CASSQGTGYEPQHF.

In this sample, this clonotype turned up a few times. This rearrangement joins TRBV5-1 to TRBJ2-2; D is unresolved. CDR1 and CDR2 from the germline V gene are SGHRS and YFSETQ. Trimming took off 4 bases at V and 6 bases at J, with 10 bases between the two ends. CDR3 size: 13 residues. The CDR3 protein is CASSPSLSGELFF. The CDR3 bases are TGCGCCAGCAGCCCATCACTTTCCGGGGAGCTGTTTTTT.

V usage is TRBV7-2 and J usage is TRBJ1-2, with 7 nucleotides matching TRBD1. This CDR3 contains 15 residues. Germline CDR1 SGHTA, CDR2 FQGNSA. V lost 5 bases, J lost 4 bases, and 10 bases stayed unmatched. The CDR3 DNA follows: TGTGCCAGCAGCCTACAGGGGCCTATCGCCTATGGCTACACCTTC. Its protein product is CASSLQGPIAYGYTF.

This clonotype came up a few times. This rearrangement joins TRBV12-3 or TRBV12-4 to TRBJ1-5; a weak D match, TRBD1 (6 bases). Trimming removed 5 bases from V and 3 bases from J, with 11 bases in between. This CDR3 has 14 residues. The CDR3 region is CASSLGHLNQPQHF. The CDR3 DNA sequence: TGTGCCAGCAGTCTGGGACACCTCAATCAGCCCCAGCATTTT.

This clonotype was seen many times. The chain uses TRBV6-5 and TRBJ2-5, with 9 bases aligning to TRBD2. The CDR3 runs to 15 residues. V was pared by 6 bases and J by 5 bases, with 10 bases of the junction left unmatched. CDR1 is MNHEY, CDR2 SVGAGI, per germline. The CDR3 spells CASSLGLARRETQYF. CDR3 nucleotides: TGTGCCAGCAGCCTGGGACTAGCAAGACGGGAGACCCAGTACTTC.

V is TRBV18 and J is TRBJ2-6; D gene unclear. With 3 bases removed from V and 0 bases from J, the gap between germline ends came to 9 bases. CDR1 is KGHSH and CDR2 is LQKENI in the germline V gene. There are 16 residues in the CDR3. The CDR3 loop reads CASSPFRASGANVLTF. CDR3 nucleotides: TGTGCCAGCTCACCCTTTAGGGCCTCTGGGGCCAACGTCCTGACTTTC.

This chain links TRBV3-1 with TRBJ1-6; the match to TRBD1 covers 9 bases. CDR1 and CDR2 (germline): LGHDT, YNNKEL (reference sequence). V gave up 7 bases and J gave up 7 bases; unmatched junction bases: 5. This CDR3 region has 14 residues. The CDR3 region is CASTTGTGNSPLHF. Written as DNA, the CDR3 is TGTGCCAGCACCACCGGGACAGGGAATTCACCCCTCCACTTT.

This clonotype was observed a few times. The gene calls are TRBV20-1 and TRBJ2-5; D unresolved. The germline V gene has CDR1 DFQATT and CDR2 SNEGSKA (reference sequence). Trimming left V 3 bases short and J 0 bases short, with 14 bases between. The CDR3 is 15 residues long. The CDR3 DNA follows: TGCAGTGCTAGTTCGGACCCCCCCGACCAAGAGACCCAGTACTTC. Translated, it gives CSASSDPPDQETQYF.